The entry below describes one T cell receptor (beta chain). The entry originates in a study of T cells after somatic rescue of genetic block. The table came from immunoSEQ multiplex PCR; TCRdb's copy has only in-frame clones and leaves some out. The table includes around 67,000 clones, about 91% detected once. Looked up from germline, CDR1 is MGHRA and CDR2 is YSYEKL. The CDR3 has 14 amino acids. V was pared by 5 bases and J by 3 bases, with 7 bases of the junction left unmatched. The chain combines TRBV4-1 with TRBJ2-7; 7 bases line up with TRBD1. The sequenced sample was peripheral blood mononuclear cells (PBMCs). This TCR came from a man between 40 and 49 years old. CDR3 protein: CASSKGQVGYEQYF. As DNA, the CDR3 is TGCGCCAGCAGCAAAGGACAGGTCGGCTACGAGCAGTACTTC.